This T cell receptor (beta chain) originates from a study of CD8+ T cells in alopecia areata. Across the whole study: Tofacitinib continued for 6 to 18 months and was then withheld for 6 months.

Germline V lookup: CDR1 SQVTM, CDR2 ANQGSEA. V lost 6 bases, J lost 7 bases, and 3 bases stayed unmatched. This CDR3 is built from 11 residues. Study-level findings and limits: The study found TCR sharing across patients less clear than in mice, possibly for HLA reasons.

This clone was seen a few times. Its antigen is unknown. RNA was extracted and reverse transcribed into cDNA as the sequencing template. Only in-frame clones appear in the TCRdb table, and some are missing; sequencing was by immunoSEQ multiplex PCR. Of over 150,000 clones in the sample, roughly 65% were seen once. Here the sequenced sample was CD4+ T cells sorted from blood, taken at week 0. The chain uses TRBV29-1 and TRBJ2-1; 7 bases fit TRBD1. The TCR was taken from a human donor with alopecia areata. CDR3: CSVGTENEQFF. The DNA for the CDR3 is TGCAGCGTGGGGACAGAGAATGAGCAGTTCTTC.